This TCR beta chain was sequenced for a study of cytomegalovirus exposure and HLA in healthy donors. Donors came from a validation cohort of 90 to 150 subjects, distinct from the first 666-subject cohort. Profiled with immunoSEQ multiplex PCR; TCRdb holds only in-frame clones, not every one. The table includes more than 90,000 clones, approximately 85% detected once. V lost 2 bases and J 5 bases, leaving 11 bases between the germline ends. The CDR3 extends over 14 amino acids. Germline CDR1 reads SGHRS; CDR2 reads YFSETQ. The chain carries TRBV5-1 and TRBJ2-1; D is possibly TRBD2 (6 bases). Specimen: PBMCs. This TCR came from a man younger than 35 in good health and CMV-seronegative. The CDR3 DNA sequence: TGCGCCAGCAGCTTCGGGGGTAGGGACAATGAGCAGTTCTTC. Translating it yields CASSFGGRDNEQFF. Full variable domain (missing parts from reference TRBV5-1 and TRBJ2-1): KAGVTQTPRYLIKTRGQQVTLSCSPISGHRSVSWYQQTPGQGLQFLFEYFSETQRNKGNFPGRFSGRQFSNSRSEMNVSTLELGDSALYLCASSFGGRDNEQFFGPGTRLTVL.